This T cell receptor (beta chain) originates from a study of control samples from healthy donors and cancer patients. Sequencing was performed with immunoSEQ multiplex PCR; in TCRdb, only in-frame clones are kept and a portion is missing. The repertoire includes 90,000 to 100,000 clones, around 80% of them detected once, and roughly a tenth sits in the top ten. V was pared by 6 bases and J by 5 bases, with 7 bases of the junction left unmatched. The CDR3 covers 15 residues. Per germline, CDR1 MNHEY and CDR2 SVGAGI. Only a few counts were recorded for this clone. This sequence joins TRBV6-5 and TRBJ2-5; 12 nucleotides align to TRBD2. The clonotype comes from a woman aged 25 to 45 in good health. Sequencing input: blood. The DNA of the CDR3 is TGTGCCAGCAGAGATCTAGCGGGGGGGCGTGAGACCCAGTACTTC. It yields the protein CASRDLAGGRETQYF.